Following are 17 T cell receptor beta chains from one sample sequenced in a study of OX40 agonist ivuxolimab in advanced cancers. The method behind the library was the immunoSEQ multiplex PCR assay. This immuneACCESS table, as held by TCRdb, lists in-frame sequences with V and J called but not all clones. Of the missing ones, under half trace to an unresolved V gene in checked studies; the others have no known cause. In this sample the table shows fewer than 60,000 clones, around 86% of which occur a single time. The ten largest clones add up to less than 2% of the sample. The material was CD4+ or CD8+ T cells sorted from blood, obtained in a trial of the OX40 agonist ivuxolimab. The receptor source for this set is an adult with an advanced solid tumor such as melanoma, head and neck, liver or kidney cancer.

This clone has only a few counts. This rearrangement joins TRBV7-5 to TRBJ2-1; the table names TRBD2, a call not compared with the DNA. TRBV7-5 is a known pseudogene. There are 17 residues in the CDR3. In DNA, the CDR3 is TGTGTCAGAAGCCCGGGGACGGGGGAAGGCTCCTACAATGAGCAGTTCTTC. Translating it yields CVRSPGTGEGSYNEQFF.

The chain has TRBV6-6 and TRBJ1-1; D is unresolved. The CDR3 length is 12 residues. V gave up 5 bases and J gave up 5 bases, with 9 bases separating them. The germline V gene has CDR1 MNHNY and CDR2 SVGAGI (reference sequence). DNA of the CDR3: TGTGCCAGCAGTCGCGTAGGGACTGAAGCTTTCTTT. Translated: CASSRVGTEAFF.

The genes are TRBV7-9 and TRBJ2-1; 10 bases are shared with TRBD1. CDR1 is SEHNR and CDR2 is FQNEAQ in the germline V gene (reference sequence). Trimming took 4 bases from V and 3 from J; bases not matched to a gene: 3. This CDR3 has 15 residues. CDR3 nucleotides: TGTGCCAGCAGCTCGGGACAGGGGATCTACAATGAGCAGTTCTTC. Translating it yields CASSSGQGIYNEQFF.

V and J are TRBV6-1 and TRBJ2-7, with TRBD1 identical over 10 bases. The CDR3 has 15 residues. Per the germline V gene, CDR1 is MNHNS and CDR2 is SASEGT. The junction had 16 bases not matched to a gene; V was cut back by 8 bases and J by 9 bases. For the CDR3, the DNA is TGTGCCAGCCTACTCCGGGACAGGGGCCCCGGGGGGCAGTACGTC. It encodes CASLLRDRGPGGQYV.

This clone appeared once. The rearrangement links TRBV9 to TRBJ1-3; TRBD1 is a possible D gene (6 bases). The CDR3 extends over 12 amino acids. Trimming left V 4 bases short and J 7 bases short, with 9 bases between. Germline V CDR1 and CDR2: SGDLS, YYNGEE. In DNA, the CDR3 is TGTGCCAGCAGCCAGGACAGTAACACCATATATTTT. Its protein is CASSQDSNTIYF.

The CDR3 region has the DNA TGCGCCAGCAGGGCGAGCGGAAGCTCCTACAATGAGCAGTTCTTC. Its translation: CASRASGSSYNEQFF. This chain joins TRBV5-1 and TRBJ2-1; a possible D gene is TRBD2 (5 bases). Deletions cut 5 bases from V and 0 bases from J, with 12 bases between. Germline CDR1 reads SGHRS; CDR2 reads YFSETQ. This CDR3 contains 15 residues.

V and J are TRBV4-1 and TRBJ1-1, with TRBD1 matching over 10 bases. Trimming removed 3 bases from V and 1 base from J; junction bases left unmatched: 5. This CDR3 comprises 16 residues. Per germline, CDR1 MGHRA and CDR2 YSYEKL. The CDR3, as DNA: TGCGCCAGCAGCCAGAGGACAGGGGGGGGGAACACTGAAGCTTTCTTT. Translated, it gives CASSQRTGGGNTEAFF.

This chain uses TRBV7-8 with TRBJ1-5; the D is unclear. Trimming took 4 bases from V and 4 from J, leaving 5 bases between them. Germline V gene data show CDR1 as SGHVS and CDR2 as FQNEAQ. CDR3 size: 12 residues. The CDR3: CASSSFNQPQHF. The CDR3 DNA reads TGTGCCAGCAGCTCCTTTAATCAGCCCCAGCATTTT.

The sample holds a few counts of this clone. CDR3 sequence reads: CASSFLAGVPDTQYF. In DNA form, the CDR3 reads TGTGCCAGCAGTTTTCTAGCGGGAGTACCAGATACGCAGTATTTT. The chain combines TRBV28 with TRBJ2-3; 10 bases match TRBD2. J gave up 4 bases and V 3 bases, and 4 bases lay outside the gene matches. The CDR3 is made up of 15 amino acids. Germline loops: CDR1 MDHEN, CDR2 SYDVKM.

This sequence joins TRBV7-2 and TRBJ2-2, with 9 bases fitting TRBD1. CDR3 length: 16 amino acids. CDR1 is SGHTA and CDR2 is FQGNSA in the germline V gene. Unmatched junction bases numbered 9, after V lost 5 bases and J lost 5 bases. CDR3 in amino acids: CASSPNRGQGTGELFF. CDR3 DNA: TGTGCCAGCAGCCCAAACAGGGGGCAAGGAACCGGGGAGCTGTTTTTT. Combining the CDR3 with reference TRBV7-2 and TRBJ2-2 gives the whole variable domain GAGVSQSPSNKVTEKGKDVELRCDPISGHTALYWYRQSLGQGLEFLIYFQGNSAPDKSGLPSDRFSAERTGGSVSTLTIQRTQQEDSAVYLCASSPNRGQGTGELFFGEGSRLTVL.

This clone is a singleton in its sample. The chain combines TRBV11-3 with TRBJ2-2; a possible D gene is TRBD2 (5 bases). The CDR3 extends over 14 amino acids. Germline-derived CDR1 and CDR2 are SGHNT and YENEEA. Trimming pared 1 base from V and 3 bases from J, leaving 6 bases between. Written as DNA, the CDR3 is TGTGCCAGCAGCTTAGTCGGGGACACCGGGGAGCTGTTTTTT. Protein product: CASSLVGDTGELFF.

In DNA, the CDR3 is TGTGCCAGCACCCCCAGCGGGGCGCGCAATTCACCCCTCCACTTT. Protein sequence: CASTPSGARNSPLHF. V gene TRBV5-4 combines with J gene TRBJ1-6; D is perhaps TRBD1 (5 bases). Trimming stripped 6 bases from V and 7 bases from J, with 17 bases between. Germline loops: CDR1 SGHNT, CDR2 YYREEE (reference sequence). The CDR3 totals 15 residues.

The chain links TRBV18 to TRBJ2-1; 11 bases are a match to TRBD2. This CDR3 has 18 residues. Germline CDR1 and CDR2: KGHSH and LQKENI. J was trimmed by 3 bases and V by 0 bases; bases with no gene match: 7. DNA of the CDR3: TGTGCCAGCTCACCACCGAAGCTAGCGGGAGGAATCTACAATGAGCAGTTCTTC. It codes for CASSPPKLAGGIYNEQFF.

The V gene is TRBV7-8, the J gene TRBJ1-4; D remains ambiguous. This CDR3 region has 14 residues. Trimming took off 2 bases at V and 1 base at J, with 5 bases between the two ends. Germline loops: CDR1 SGHVS, CDR2 FQNEAQ. For the CDR3, the DNA is TGTGCCAGCAGCTTACAGGAAACTAATGAAAAACTGTTTTTT. The encoded protein is CASSLQETNEKLFF.

The chain recombines TRBV7-2 with TRBJ2-2; 10 bases fit TRBD2. V lost 5 bases, J lost 8 bases, and 11 bases stayed unmatched. This CDR3 region has 16 residues. Germline CDR1 is SGHTA and CDR2 is FQGNSA. The CDR3 DNA reads TGTGCCAGCAGCCCGCAAGCGGGAGGGCATGGTGGGGAGCTGTTTTTT. Protein sequence: CASSPQAGGHGGELFF.

This sequence joins TRBV5-8 and TRBJ1-6; D remains unclear. The V gene lost 0 bases and the J gene lost 6 bases, with 10 bases spanning the gap. This CDR3 has 15 residues. Germline V gives CDR1 SGHTS, CDR2 YDEGEE. DNA of the CDR3: TGTGCCAGCAGCTTGGATGGCAGGTTTAATTCACCCCTCCACTTT. Protein product: CASSLDGRFNSPLHF.

The sample holds one count of this clone. V and J are TRBV2 and TRBJ2-5, with TRBD2 matching over 11 bases. This CDR3 region has 16 residues. Germline trimming cut 3 bases from V and 1 base from J; bases unmatched to any gene: 4. The germline V gene has CDR1 SNHLY and CDR2 FYNNEI. The DNA for the CDR3 is TGTGCCAGCAGTGATTTAGGACTAGCGGGCCAAGAGACCCAGTACTTC. Its protein is CASSDLGLAGQETQYF.